This T cell receptor beta chain was identified during a study of read filtering for tumor transcriptome and immune sequencing (dated by TCRdb to 2019 to 2021). A note on the overall study: The cohort was composed of roughly 16 male and 14 to 15 female patients, with a mean age of approximately 66 years and an age range of roughly 45 to 85. By revised international staging, roughly eight patients were R-ISS I, about 17 were R-ISS II and roughly seven were R-ISS III. After DNase treatment, whole-transcriptome libraries were prepared using the TruSeq RNA Access Library Prep Kit. TCR-region mapped reads per sample ranged from about 3.5 to 11 million with IR-seq versus only roughly 85 to 1273 with RNA-seq. The study compared TCR repertoires from targeted immune repertoire sequencing and bulk whole-transcriptome sequencing run on the same bone marrow samples. A main aim was a read-filtering strategy for immune repertoire data, specifically whether clonotypes supported by a single read should be removed. What the study reported, not specific to this receptor: In IR-seq, single-read clonotypes were about four fifths of clonotypes but 3% to 4% of total reads; in RNA-seq they were about 70% of clonotypes and more than 40% of reads. The correlation between IR-seq and RNA-seq shared clonotype proportions was increased by removal of single-read clonotypes. Clonotypes were captured by IR-seq at much higher depth and more reliably than by RNA-seq, and smaller IR-seq throughput was sufficient for identification of most shared clonotypes. The sorted CD138-negative fraction was composed of a mixed bone marrow immune population rather than of purified T cells.

Starting from 350 to 450 ng RNA, TCR libraries were constructed with the Immunoverse kit using molecular barcoded adaptors that cover the alpha/delta and beta/gamma chains. TCR library preparation was performed with the same RNA that was used for transcriptome sequencing. An Illumina HiSeq 4000 with 2 x 150 cycles was used to sequence the TCR libraries. As for the authors' bioinformatics: TCR reads were aligned to human V, D, J and C references and assembled into CDR3 clonotypes with MiXCR, including quality filtering and error correction. The tcR package in R was used to analyze clonotype counts and gene usage diversity. Raw mapping reads were checked after the RNA-seq reads had been mapped by STAR aligner version 2.5.3a onto the human GRCh37 genome. To test how sequencing depth affected the clonotypes detected, IR-seq fastq files were randomly downsampled with Seqtk 1.3. TCRdb's own reprocessing of the public reads used fastp at Q25 and MiXCR and kept productive beta chains. One record per CDR3 amino acid sequence lists the most common genes and DNA. In this record, the V and J calls reflect TCRdb's handling and not the investigators' own analysis. In all, the sample holds 30,000 to 35,000 distinct CDR3 sequences, and approximately 17% of those were seen once. The top ten clones comprise roughly 16% of the sample.

In this sample, this clonotype turned up many times. Its antigen is unknown. It has no much larger one-base neighbor in the sample; base qualities were not kept. The CDR3, cysteine through phenylalanine, is 17 amino acids long. This entry keeps only the CDR3 DNA: 51 bases, framed from base 1. Based on the germline V gene (reference sequence), the CDR1 and CDR2 sequences are LGHDT and YNNKEL. V is pruned by 3 bases and J by 5 bases, leaving 13 bases of the junction without a gene match. Bone marrow was sampled from every patient at the time of active disease. Bone marrow mononuclear cells were isolated by Ficoll-Hypaque density gradient centrifugation. Myeloma plasma cells were removed and CD138-negative cells were collected by negative selection after labeling with CD138 magnetic microbeads on a MACS separator. Flow cytometry on an Attune NxT with CD138 antibodies was used to check the purity of the isolated cells. Total RNA was extracted with TRIzol reagent and quantified with a NanoDrop spectrophotometer. For each patient, the CD138-negative bone marrow sample underwent paired RNA-seq and IR-seq.

The origin of this receptor is a donor aged 40 or older with multiple myeloma. The sequenced material came from a population of CD138-negative cells sorted from bone marrow. According to the study, the label for this sample's cell subset or site signals: bone marrow mononuclear cells depleted of CD138+ plasma/myeloma cells by negative magnetic selection. In this chain, TRBV3-1 is recombined with TRBJ2-5; the central 9 bases match TRBD2. The DNA sequence is given as TGTGCCAGCAGCCAGAACCAACGGACTAGCGTCGGGGAGACCCAGTACTTC. Translated, this gives CASSQNQRTSVGETQYF.